This TCR beta chain was captured in a study of blood T cell repertoires in COVID-19. Germline V CDR1 and CDR2: SGHDN, FVKESK. V was trimmed by 8 bases and J by 0 bases, leaving 11 bases between them. The CDR3 spans 14 residues. Measured with immunoSEQ multiplex PCR; TCRdb has only the in-frame clones, and not every one. The table shows around 25,000 clones, with 60% to 75% occurring only once. The sample was peripheral blood. The chain joins TRBV14 to TRBJ1-5, with D hard to call. The sequence derives from a man between 50 and 59 years old with COVID-19, enrolled during active disease. The CDR3 DNA reads as TGTGCCAGCCGGCGGAGTTATAGCAATCAGCCCCAGCATTTT. Residues: CASRRSYSNQPQHF. Full variable domain (remainder filled in from reference TRBV14 and TRBJ1-5): EAGVTQFPSHSVIEKGQTVTLRCDPISGHDNLYWYRRVMGKEIKFLLHFVKESKQDESGMPNNRFLAERTGGTYSTLKVQPAELEDSGVYFCASRRSYSNQPQHFGDGTRLSIL.